The 22 T cell receptor beta chains presented below share a single source sample, sequenced in a study of blood T cell repertoires in COVID-19. Sequencing was performed with immunoSEQ multiplex PCR; in TCRdb, only in-frame clones are kept and a portion is missing. The table has some 170,000 clones, approximately 95% seen once. The material sequenced was peripheral blood. Receptor source: a woman in her fifties or sixties with COVID-19, enrolled during active disease.

This chain connects TRBV5-1 to TRBJ2-3; possible D gene TRBD1, 5 bases. Germline V CDR1 and CDR2: SGHRS, YFSETQ. CDR3 length: 14 amino acids. Trimming removed 4 bases from V and 2 bases from J, with 11 bases in between. CDR3 DNA sequence: TGCGCCAGCAGCCACGACAGTCACACAGATACGCAGTATTTT. Protein sequence: CASSHDSHTDTQYF.

V is TRBV18 and J is TRBJ1-3; D gene unclear. The CDR3 extends over 13 amino acids. The V gene lost 3 bases and the J gene lost 8 bases, with 11 bases spanning the gap. Germline V gives CDR1 KGHSH, CDR2 LQKENI. The CDR3 sequence: CASSPPTLDTIYF. The CDR3 DNA is TGTGCCAGCTCACCGCCTACTCTTGACACCATATATTTT.

The chain joins TRBV4-1 to TRBJ2-1; TRBD2 agrees at 8 bases. CDR1 is MGHRA, CDR2 YSYEKL, per germline. This CDR3 has 15 residues. The junction had 5 bases not matched to a gene; V was cut back by 1 base and J by 6 bases. The DNA of the CDR3 is TGCGCCAGCAGCCAAGCGGGGGGGCCCTTCAATGAGCAGTTCTTC. Translated: CASSQAGGPFNEQFF.

The chain links TRBV30 to TRBJ1-1; possibly TRBD1 for D (5 bases). Trimming removed 4 bases from V and 0 bases from J, with 12 bases in between. From germline, CDR1 is GTSNPN and CDR2 SVGIG (reference sequence). This CDR3 is built from 14 residues. CDR3 in DNA: TGTGCCTGGACAAACGGGGGGGTGAACACTGAAGCTTTCTTT. Its translation: CAWTNGGVNTEAFF.

The chain couples TRBV3-1 (or the pseudogene TRBV3-2) to TRBJ1-2; tentative D call: TRBD1 (6 bases). CDR3 length: 14 amino acids. The ends were cut back, 6 bases at V and 4 bases at J, with 15 bases in the middle. Germline V gene lookup returns CDR1 LGHDT and CDR2 YNNKEL (reference sequence). CDR3 residues: CASRPKQGGYGYTF. CDR3 coding DNA: TGTGCCAGCAGGCCGAAACAGGGTGGCTATGGCTACACCTTC.

V is TRBV6-5 and J is TRBJ1-3; D remains unclear. The V end was cut by 5 bases, the J end by 0 bases, with 11 bases between. The V gene's germline CDR1 is MNHEY and CDR2 SVGAGI. The CDR3 sequence is 15 residues long. The CDR3 bases are TGTGCCAGCAGTCCCGGGATCCCCTCTGGAAACACCATATATTTT. Its protein is CASSPGIPSGNTIYF.

This clone was counted once. The V and J genes are TRBV14 and TRBJ2-2; 9 bases fit TRBD1. Germline lookup yields CDR1 SGHDN and CDR2 FVKESK. This CDR3 contains 18 residues. V dropped 2 bases and J dropped 6; count of bases not matched to a gene: 13. The CDR3 here is CASSQPRTGAFWAGELFF. As DNA, the CDR3 is TGTGCCAGCAGCCAACCGCGGACAGGGGCGTTTTGGGCCGGGGAGCTGTTTTTT.

The V gene is TRBV6-1, the J gene TRBJ1-2; 7 bases are shared with TRBD1. CDR1 and CDR2 from the germline V gene are MNHNS and SASEGT. J gave up 5 bases and V 3 bases, and 9 bases lay outside the gene matches. The CDR3 loop spans 15 amino acids. The CDR3 spells CASSDGHTGVYGYTF. DNA of the CDR3: TGTGCCAGCAGTGATGGCCATACAGGGGTGTATGGCTACACCTTC.

V usage is TRBV5-1 and J usage is TRBJ1-1, with a possible D match to TRBD1 (5 bases). Germline CDR1 and CDR2: SGHRS and YFSETQ. V lost 4 bases and J 6 bases, leaving 13 bases between the germline ends. CDR3 length: 13 residues. CDR3 nucleotides: TGCGCCAGCAGCCAGGGATCGACCGCTGAAGCTTTCTTT. Translated: CASSQGSTAEAFF.

As for this clone: Different DNA sequences within this sample yield the same CDR3. This chain links TRBV12-3 or TRBV12-4 with TRBJ1-1; D not certain. The CDR3 has 12 amino acids. The germline V and J ends were trimmed by 6 bases and 0 bases, with 5 bases remaining between them. CDR3 region: CASSTLNTEAFF. The CDR3 nucleotides read TGTGCCAGCAGCACATTGAACACTGAAGCTTTCTTT.

This chain uses TRBV5-6 with TRBJ1-2; D might be TRBD1 (6 bases). The CDR3 extends over 19 amino acids. Trimming stripped 4 bases from V and 0 bases from J, with 25 bases between. Looked up from germline, CDR1 is SGHDT and CDR2 is YYEEEE. This CDR3 reads CASSTLLRGARGTNYGYTF. DNA for the CDR3: TGTGCCAGCAGCACCCTGTTGCGGGGGGCGCGGGGTACTAACTATGGCTACACCTTC.

The genes are TRBV6-5 and TRBJ1-4; D is perhaps TRBD1 (5 bases). V was clipped by 2 bases and J by 9 bases, with 10 bases between them. This CDR3 comprises 13 residues. Germline CDR1 MNHEY, CDR2 SVGAGI. CDR3 nucleotides: TGTGCCAGCAGTTACGGGGGAGGGCAAAAACTGTTTTTT. Translation: CASSYGGGQKLFF.

The chain couples TRBV7-6 to TRBJ1-2, with D possibly being TRBD1 (5 bases). There are 15 residues in the CDR3. With 1 base removed from V and 3 bases from J, the gap between germline ends came to 12 bases. From germline, CDR1 is SGHVS and CDR2 FNYEAQ. CDR3 coding DNA: TGTGCCAGCAGCTTAGGGCAGGGAGGACACTATGGCTACACCTTC. Translating it yields CASSLGQGGHYGYTF.

This chain connects TRBV27 to TRBJ1-1; TRBD1 matches 7 bases. Per the germline V gene, CDR1 is MNHEY and CDR2 is SMNVEV (reference sequence). V shed 8 bases, J shed 7 bases, and the junction held 16 bases outside the gene matches. This CDR3 is built from 15 residues. CDR3 nucleotides: TGTGCCAGCGCGACGAGGGGGCTTTACCAGGGTGAAGCTTTCTTT. Its translation is CASATRGLYQGEAFF.

V and J are TRBV7-9 and TRBJ2-1; no firm D call. The CDR3 is made up of 13 amino acids. V was shortened by 3 bases and J by 2 bases, with 5 bases between the two germline ends. Germline values: CDR1 SEHNR, CDR2 FQNEAQ (reference sequence). CDR3 nucleotides: TGTGCCAGCAGCTTGGTAGCCTACAATGAGCAGTTCTTC. Its protein is CASSLVAYNEQFF.

The rearrangement uses TRBV6-5 and TRBJ2-5, with D possibly matching TRBD2 (6 bases). This CDR3 has 15 amino acids. CDR1 is MNHEY and CDR2 is SVGAGI in the germline V gene. The germline V and J ends were trimmed by 4 bases and 5 bases, with 17 bases remaining between them. CDR3 in amino acids: CASSLSPGVQETQYF. The CDR3 DNA is TGTGCCAGCAGTTTATCGCCGGGGGTTCAGGAGACCCAGTACTTC.

This clone was seen only once. The chain recombines TRBV18 with TRBJ1-1; D possibly corresponds to TRBD1 (6 bases). The ends were cut back, 2 bases at V and 5 bases at J, with 12 bases in the middle. Germline V CDR1 and CDR2: KGHSH, LQKENI. This CDR3 is built from 14 residues. In DNA form, the CDR3 reads TGTGCCAGCTCACCAAAGGGGCAGGGGACTGAAGCTTTCTTT. This translates into CASSPKGQGTEAFF. The variable domain in full, with the rest retrieved from reference TRBV18 and TRBJ1-1, is NAGVMQNPRHLVRRRGQEARLRCSPMKGHSHVYWYRQLPEEGLKFMVYLQKENIIDESGMPKERFSAEFPKEGPSILRIQQVVRGDSAAYFCASSPKGQGTEAFFGQGTRLTVV.

The chain uses TRBV27 and TRBJ1-5; 7 bases are a match to TRBD1. The germline CDR1 and CDR2 sequences are MNHEY and SMNVEV (reference sequence). CDR3 size: 14 residues. V was clipped by 4 bases and J by 0 bases; unmatched bases: 0. The CDR3 nucleotides read TGTGCCAGCAGTTACAGGGGTAGCAATCAGCCCCAGCATTTT. It yields the protein CASSYRGSNQPQHF.

The chain couples TRBV18 to TRBJ1-5; TRBD1 matches 8 bases. This CDR3 is 15 amino acids long. Germline-derived CDR1 and CDR2 are KGHSH and LQKENI. J lost 6 bases, V lost 5 bases, and 9 bases had no gene match. The CDR3 is CASSDRQGWGQPQHF. The CDR3 bases are TGTGCCAGCTCAGACCGACAGGGGTGGGGTCAGCCCCAGCATTTT. The entire variable domain, with the rest obtained from reference TRBV18 and TRBJ1-5, is as follows: NAGVMQNPRHLVRRRGQEARLRCSPMKGHSHVYWYRQLPEEGLKFMVYLQKENIIDESGMPKERFSAEFPKEGPSILRIQQVVRGDSAAYFCASSDRQGWGQPQHFGDGTRLSIL.

This sequence joins TRBV7-3 and TRBJ1-3; a possible D gene is TRBD1 (5 bases). The V gene's germline CDR1 is SGHTA and CDR2 FQGTGA. V lost 5 bases and J 0 bases, leaving 11 bases between the germline ends. The length of the CDR3 is 15 residues. In nucleotides, the CDR3 is TGTGCCAGCAGCGCCAACGGGGGCTCTGGAAACACCATATATTTT. As protein: CASSANGGSGNTIYF.

This chain links TRBV5-1 with TRBJ2-5, with 7 positions matching TRBD2. The germline CDR1 and CDR2 sequences are SGHRS and YFSETQ. Losses at the gene ends were 3 bases for V and 3 bases for J; bases not matched to a gene: 2. The CDR3 runs 13 residues. CDR3: CASSWAGEETQYF. The CDR3 region has the DNA TGCGCCAGCAGCTGGGCGGGGGAAGAGACCCAGTACTTC. Full variable domain (rest looked up from reference TRBV5-1 and TRBJ2-5): KAGVTQTPRYLIKTRGQQVTLSCSPISGHRSVSWYQQTPGQGLQFLFEYFSETQRNKGNFPGRFSGRQFSNSRSEMNVSTLELGDSALYLCASSWAGEETQYFGPGTRLLVL.

The J gene is TRBJ1-5, the V gene TRBV15, with unresolved D. The germline V gene encodes CDR1 LNHNV and CDR2 YYDKDF (reference sequence). Trimming shortened V by 3 bases and J by 0 bases, and 9 bases separated the two germline ends. CDR3 size: 15 residues. The chain's CDR3 is CATSSRRDSNQPQHF. DNA for the CDR3: TGTGCCACCAGCAGTCGTCGGGATAGCAATCAGCCCCAGCATTTT.